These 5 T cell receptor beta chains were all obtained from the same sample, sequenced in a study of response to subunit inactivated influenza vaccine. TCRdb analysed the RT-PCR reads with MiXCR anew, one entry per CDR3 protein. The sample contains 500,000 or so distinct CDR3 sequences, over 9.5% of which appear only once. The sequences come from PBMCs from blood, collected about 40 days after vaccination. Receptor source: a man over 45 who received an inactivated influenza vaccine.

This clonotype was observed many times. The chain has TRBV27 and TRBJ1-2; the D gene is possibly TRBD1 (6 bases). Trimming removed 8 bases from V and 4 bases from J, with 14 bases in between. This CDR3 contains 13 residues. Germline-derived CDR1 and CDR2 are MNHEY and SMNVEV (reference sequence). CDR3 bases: TGTGCCAGCGCCTTTACAGGGTTCTATGGCTACACCTTC. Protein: CASAFTGFYGYTF.

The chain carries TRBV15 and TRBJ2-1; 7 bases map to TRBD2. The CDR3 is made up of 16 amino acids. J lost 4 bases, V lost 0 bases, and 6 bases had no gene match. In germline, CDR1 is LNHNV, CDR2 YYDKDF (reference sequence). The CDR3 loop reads CATSRDKREPYNEQFF. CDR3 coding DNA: TGTGCCACCAGCAGAGATAAGCGGGAACCATACAATGAGCAGTTCTTC.

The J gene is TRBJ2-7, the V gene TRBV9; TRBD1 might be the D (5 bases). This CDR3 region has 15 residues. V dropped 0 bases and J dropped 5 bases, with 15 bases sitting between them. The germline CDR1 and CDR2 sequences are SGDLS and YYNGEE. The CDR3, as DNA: TGTGCCAGCAGCGTAGATGACAGACTTGCCGACGAGCAGTACTTC. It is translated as CASSVDDRLADEQYF.

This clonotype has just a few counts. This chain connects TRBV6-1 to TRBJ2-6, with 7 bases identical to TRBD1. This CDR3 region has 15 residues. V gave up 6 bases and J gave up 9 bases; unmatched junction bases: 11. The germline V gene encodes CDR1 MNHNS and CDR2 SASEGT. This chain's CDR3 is CASRRAGRGYNVLTF. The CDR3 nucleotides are TGTGCCAGCAGACGCGCGGGCAGGGGGTACAACGTCCTGACTTTC.

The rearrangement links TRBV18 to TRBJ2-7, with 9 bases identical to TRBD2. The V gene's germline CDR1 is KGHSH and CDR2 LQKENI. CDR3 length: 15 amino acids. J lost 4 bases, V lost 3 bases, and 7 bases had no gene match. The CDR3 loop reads CASSPSGGRAYEQYF. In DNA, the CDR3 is TGTGCCAGCTCACCTAGCGGCGGGAGGGCATACGAGCAGTACTTC.